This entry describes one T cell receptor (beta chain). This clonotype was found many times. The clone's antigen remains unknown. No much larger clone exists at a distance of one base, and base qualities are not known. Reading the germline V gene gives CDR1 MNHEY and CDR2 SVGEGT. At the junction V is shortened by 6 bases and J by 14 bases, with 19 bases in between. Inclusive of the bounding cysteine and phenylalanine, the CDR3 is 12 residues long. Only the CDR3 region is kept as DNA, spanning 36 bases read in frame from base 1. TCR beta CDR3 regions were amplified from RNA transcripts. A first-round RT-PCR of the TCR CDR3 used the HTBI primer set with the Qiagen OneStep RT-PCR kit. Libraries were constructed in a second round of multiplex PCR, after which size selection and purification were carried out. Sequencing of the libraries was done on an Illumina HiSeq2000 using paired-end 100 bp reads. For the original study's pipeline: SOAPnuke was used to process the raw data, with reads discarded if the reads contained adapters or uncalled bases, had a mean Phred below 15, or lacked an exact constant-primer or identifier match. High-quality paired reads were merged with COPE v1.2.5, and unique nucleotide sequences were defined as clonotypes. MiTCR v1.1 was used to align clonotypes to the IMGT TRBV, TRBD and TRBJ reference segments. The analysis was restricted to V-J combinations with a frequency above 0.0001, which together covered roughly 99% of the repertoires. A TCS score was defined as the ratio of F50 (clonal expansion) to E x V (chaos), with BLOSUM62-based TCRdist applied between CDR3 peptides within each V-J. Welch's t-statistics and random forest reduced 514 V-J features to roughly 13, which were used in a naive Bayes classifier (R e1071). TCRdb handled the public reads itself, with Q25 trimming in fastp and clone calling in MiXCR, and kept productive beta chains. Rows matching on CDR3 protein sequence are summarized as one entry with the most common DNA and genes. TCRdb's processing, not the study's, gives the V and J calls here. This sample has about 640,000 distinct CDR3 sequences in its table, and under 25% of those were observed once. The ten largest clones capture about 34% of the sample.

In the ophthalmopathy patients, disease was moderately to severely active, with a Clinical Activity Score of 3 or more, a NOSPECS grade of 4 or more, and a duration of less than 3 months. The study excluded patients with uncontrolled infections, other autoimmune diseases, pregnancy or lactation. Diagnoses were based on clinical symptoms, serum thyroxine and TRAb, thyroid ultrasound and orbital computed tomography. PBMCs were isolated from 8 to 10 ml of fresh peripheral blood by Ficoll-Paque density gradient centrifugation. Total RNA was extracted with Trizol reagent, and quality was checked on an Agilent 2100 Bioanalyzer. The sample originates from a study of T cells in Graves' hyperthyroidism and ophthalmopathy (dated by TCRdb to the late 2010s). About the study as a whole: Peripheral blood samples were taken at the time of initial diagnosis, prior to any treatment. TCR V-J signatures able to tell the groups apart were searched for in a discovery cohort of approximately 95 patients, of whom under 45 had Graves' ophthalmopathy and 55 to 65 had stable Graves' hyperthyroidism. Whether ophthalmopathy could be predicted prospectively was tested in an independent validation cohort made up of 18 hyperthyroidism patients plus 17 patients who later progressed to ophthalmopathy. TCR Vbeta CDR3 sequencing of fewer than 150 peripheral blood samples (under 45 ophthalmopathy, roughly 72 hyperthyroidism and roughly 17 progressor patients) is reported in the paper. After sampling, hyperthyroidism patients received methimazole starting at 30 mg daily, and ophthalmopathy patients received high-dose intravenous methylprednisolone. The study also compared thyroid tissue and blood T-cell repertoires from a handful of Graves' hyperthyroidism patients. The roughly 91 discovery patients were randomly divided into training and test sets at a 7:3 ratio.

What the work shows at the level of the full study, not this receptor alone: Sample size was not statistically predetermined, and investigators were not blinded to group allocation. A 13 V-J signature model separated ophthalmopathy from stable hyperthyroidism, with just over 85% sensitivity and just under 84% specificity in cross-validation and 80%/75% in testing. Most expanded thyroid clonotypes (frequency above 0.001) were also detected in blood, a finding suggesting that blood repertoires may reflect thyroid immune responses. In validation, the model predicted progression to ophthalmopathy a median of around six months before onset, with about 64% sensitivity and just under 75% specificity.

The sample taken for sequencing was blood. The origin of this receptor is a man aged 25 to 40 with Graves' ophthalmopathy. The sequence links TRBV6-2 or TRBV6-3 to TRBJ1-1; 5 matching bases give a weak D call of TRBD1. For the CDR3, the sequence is CASSNGGTRGFF. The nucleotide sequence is TGTGCCAGCAGCAACGGGGGGACCCGGGGGTTCTTT.